The present T cell receptor beta chain was sequenced within a study of neoadjuvant anti-PD-1 for oral cavity cancer (dated by TCRdb to the early 2020s). Study-wide context: Before undergoing curative-intent surgical resection, most patients got three to four biweekly nivolumab doses at 3 mg/kg. Patients without progression received a fourth nivolumab dose around day 43 and underwent definitive surgical resection on days 50-56. Under RECIST 1.1, patients with complete response, partial response or stable disease were classed as responders, and patients with progression were classed as non-responders. There were about a dozen patients in the parent correlative cohort, and the response rate was more than 25%.

CDR1 and CDR2 (SGDLS, YYNGEE) derive from the germline V gene. V is pared back by 2 bases and J by 0 bases, with 13 bases lying between the germline termini. Measured from the cysteine to the phenylalanine, the CDR3 is 16 residues long. The entry retains the CDR3 DNA only, 48 bases that are in frame from base 1. Findings and caveats that apply to the study as a whole: TCR analyses included only a few patients per response group, and the authors called for larger cohorts for validation. After neoadjuvant nivolumab, significantly higher T cell clonality (Gini index) was found within PBMCs in non-responders than in responders. Higher pretreatment blood Treg/Th17 ratios correlated with higher pretreatment blood TCRbeta clonality and lower post-treatment tumor TCRbeta clonality.

This clone was seen only once. Its binding antigen is unknown. Base-call qualities are not available, and no considerably larger clone is one nucleotide away. Explained via the paper, the time point label denotes: before neoadjuvant nivolumab. The patients had newly diagnosed stage II-IVA oral cavity squamous cell carcinoma and had not received any prior systemic or radiation treatment. The cohort consisted of patients with HPV-negative, locally advanced oral cavity squamous cell carcinoma. Peripheral blood mononuclear cells were analyzed directly and were not maintained or expanded in culture. The samples were drawn from a longitudinal correlative study tied to a single-arm phase II trial testing neoadjuvant nivolumab in oral cavity squamous cell carcinoma. Subject-matched pre- and post-treatment PBMCs and tumors from three responders and three non-responders underwent genomic DNA-based TCRbeta sequencing. Peripheral blood mononuclear cells were collected once before nivolumab treatment and again after treatment, at the time of surgery. The Maxwell RSC DNA from Cells kit was used to extract genomic DNA from PBMCs.

For deep sequencing, PBMC libraries mostly used roughly 470 ng of input genomic DNA, with six replicates for each sample. Following the manufacturer's instructions, the team built TCRbeta libraries using the immunoSEQ hsTCRbeta kit. Sequencing of the completed libraries took place using an Illumina NovaSeq 6000 S4 flow cell after they had been pooled to approximately 3 nM. Processing in the source paper ran as follows. The immunoSEQ Analyzer was used for raw data preprocessing and quality control. The analysis was limited to productive rearrangements, and each clonotype was defined by a unique CDR3 amino acid sequence. Repertoire clonality was estimated as the Gini-Simpson index, which was calculated using the R package tcR. Gini indices were compared with Student's t test, and associations with tumor size change were assessed by Pearson correlation. Held by TCRdb, this immuneACCESS table contains in-frame sequences only and omits some clones. Under half of the omission traces to an unresolved V gene where checked; the cause of the rest is unknown. Clone size and V and J calls were adopted from that table, with D and trimming inferred from the DNA. Within this sample are 75,000 or so clones, with more than 80% of them counted one time only. About 3.4% of the sample rests with the top ten.

The sample in question was PBMCs, obtained before nivolumab (anti-PD-1) treatment. This chain is built from TRBV9 and TRBJ2-3; a tentative D call is TRBD2 (7 bases match). This sequence was found in a person aged 40-85 years with oral cavity squamous cell carcinoma. The CDR3 loop reads CASSVWGGGSTDTQYF. The bases are TGTGCCAGCAGCGTGTGGGGAGGGGGTAGCACAGATACGCAGTATTTT.